This TCR beta chain was captured in a study of breast tumors, draining lymph nodes, adjacent tissues. For this clonotype: As yet, its antigen is unknown.

Each CDR3 protein gets one entry after TCRdb re-called the multiplex PCR reads with MiXCR. This sample has 150,000 to 200,000 distinct CDR3 sequences, with around a third found just once. The CDR3 has 15 amino acids. The germline V gene encodes CDR1 DFQATT and CDR2 SNEGSKA (reference sequence). V shed 6 bases and J shed 3 bases, with 21 bases lying between them. Findings of the study overall: Most tumor T cells seemingly derive from lymph node, then expand in tumor.

The lymph nodes were axillary draining lymph nodes from breast cancer patients. This receptor was identified in a female donor with breast cancer. Some clones in this sample may be carry-over from other donors' samples. The source material was axillary lymph node tissue. This chain uses TRBV20-1 with TRBJ2-7; possibly TRBD2 for D (6 bases). The CDR3 DNA reads as TGCAGTGCCAGCACCAAAAGGAGGGAAGACTACGAGCAGTACTTC. It yields the protein CSASTKRREDYEQYF.